The text below deals with one T cell receptor (beta chain). Original data processing: Nucleated cell number was recorded as an estimate derived from reference gene primer amplification. Sequencing was performed with immunoSEQ multiplex PCR; in TCRdb, only in-frame clones are kept and a portion is missing. Clone size and V and J calls were adopted from that table, with D and trimming inferred from the DNA. The sample holds approximately 140,000 clones, 85% to 90% seen once. The data stem from a study of blood T cell repertoires in COVID-19. Study summary: Whether acute or convalescent, the COVID-19 samples came from the United States, Italy and Spain. The analysed material was cDNA or gDNA that came from T cells, B-cell-depleted T cells, or PBMCs.

The CDR3 loop spans 16 amino acids. The junction had 5 bases not matched to a gene; V was cut back by 2 bases and J by 0 bases. The germline gives CDR1 SGHTA, CDR2 FQGNSA. This chain uses TRBV7-2 with TRBJ2-3; 7 bases line up with TRBD2. Sample: peripheral blood. The receptor was derived from a man in his forties or fifties with active or convalescent COVID-19. CDR3 in amino acids: CASSLLLATSTDTQYF. The CDR3 DNA reads as TGTGCCAGCAGCTTATTACTAGCGACTAGCACAGATACGCAGTATTTT.